The T cell receptor beta chain under discussion was sequenced for a study of shared clonotypes between healthy human individuals. General study results and limits: The donor pool, a small one, limited the genetic and exposure-history diversity represented.

Here immunoSEQ multiplex PCR was the method, and the copy in TCRdb shows in-frame clones only, minus some. The sample consists of about 480,000 clones, 60% to 80% of them appearing once. V lost 1 base and J lost 2; bases outside the gene matches: 3. Germline V gene lookup returns CDR1 SGHAT and CDR2 FQNNGV. There are 15 residues in the CDR3. About this clone: Antigen: not known.

The receptor's source is a woman in her forties in good health. Some clones in this sample may be carry-over from other donors' samples. The specimen was PBMCs. The gene calls are TRBV11-2 and TRBJ2-7; 9 nucleotides line up with TRBD2. Here the CDR3 DNA reads TGTGCCAGCAGCTTAGGCGCTAGCGGGACCTACGAGCAGTACTTC. Its translation: CASSLGASGTYEQYF.